These 10 T cell receptor beta chains were all obtained from the same sample, sequenced in a study of OX40 agonist ivuxolimab in advanced cancers. Only in-frame clones appear in the TCRdb table, and some are missing; sequencing was by immunoSEQ multiplex PCR. The repertoire holds 90,000 or so clones, over 75% seen once, with about 4.6% in the top ten. The starting material was CD4+ or CD8+ T cells sorted from blood, obtained in a trial of the OX40 agonist ivuxolimab. Source of these receptors: an adult with an advanced solid tumor such as melanoma, head and neck, liver or kidney cancer.

The chain couples TRBV11-3 to TRBJ2-3; 9 bases agree with TRBD1. Germline CDR1 and CDR2: SGHNT and YENEEA. This CDR3 has 14 amino acids. The ends lost 5 bases at V and 6 bases at J; junction bases unmatched: 6. The CDR3 reads CASSPGTGMDTQYF. The CDR3 coding sequence is TGTGCCAGCAGCCCGGGGACAGGGATGGATACGCAGTATTTT.

The V gene is TRBV9, the J gene TRBJ1-3, with 8 bases that match TRBD1. V was clipped by 0 bases and J by 4 bases; unmatched bases: 6. There are 16 residues in the CDR3. Germline CDR1 SGDLS, CDR2 YYNGEE. The CDR3 reads CASSVEAGGFGNTIYF. The CDR3 DNA follows: TGTGCCAGCAGCGTAGAGGCAGGGGGCTTCGGAAACACCATATATTTT.

The V and J genes are TRBV6-6 and TRBJ1-3; D ambiguous. V dropped 6 bases and J dropped 5 bases, with 14 bases sitting between them. Germline V gene data show CDR1 as MNHNY and CDR2 as SVGAGI (reference sequence). This CDR3 contains 14 residues. As DNA, the CDR3 is TGTGCCAGCAGCGGCTATTGGGAAAGAAACACCATATATTTT. Translated: CASSGYWERNTIYF.

The gene calls are TRBV5-1 and TRBJ1-2; D ambiguous. The CDR3 covers 12 residues. Germline assignment: CDR1 SGHRS and CDR2 YFSETQ. V gave up 2 bases and J gave up 7 bases, with 9 bases separating them. CDR3 bases: TGCGCCAGCAGCTTTCTTTCTAGTGGCTACACCTTC. Amino acid sequence: CASSFLSSGYTF. The variable domain in full, with the rest retrieved from reference TRBV5-1 and TRBJ1-2, is KAGVTQTPRYLIKTRGQQVTLSCSPISGHRSVSWYQQTPGQGLQFLFEYFSETQRNKGNFPGRFSGRQFSNSRSEMNVSTLELGDSALYLCASSFLSSGYTFGSGTRLTVV.

V and J are TRBV6-6 and TRBJ1-2, with D perhaps TRBD1 (5 bases). Germline CDR1 reads MNHNY; CDR2 reads SVGAGI (reference sequence). Trimming took off 5 bases at V and 8 bases at J, with 21 bases between the two ends. The CDR3 is 15 residues long. CDR3: CASSQGLVQMRGYTF. CDR3 DNA: TGTGCCAGCAGTCAGGGCTTAGTGCAAATGAGGGGCTACACCTTC.

The chain couples TRBV14 to TRBJ2-3; D may be TRBD1 (5 bases). The CDR3 totals 15 residues. The germline V gene has CDR1 SGHDN and CDR2 FVKESK. Trimming took off 0 bases at V and 5 bases at J, with 12 bases between the two ends. The DNA of the CDR3 is TGTGCCAGCAGCCAAGACGATCCAGGGATAGATACGCAGTATTTT. Residues: CASSQDDPGIDTQYF.

This clone was seen a single time. The V and J genes are TRBV4-2 and TRBJ1-1, with D maybe TRBD1 (6 bases). Per germline, CDR1 LGHNA and CDR2 YNFKEQ. Trimming removed 4 bases at V and 2 bases at J, with 17 bases between. The CDR3 totals 16 residues. The CDR3 DNA sequence: TGTGCCAGCAGCCCCGTAGGGGGGCCAGAAAACACTGAAGCTTTCTTT. Translating it yields CASSPVGGPENTEAFF.

The CDR3 is CALGGWGEAEAFF. CDR3 nucleotides: TGTGCCTTAGGCGGTTGGGGGGAGGCTGAAGCTTTCTTT. The chain employs TRBV30 and TRBJ1-1, with D tentatively TRBD1 (5 bases). This CDR3 has 13 residues. CDR1 is GTSNPN and CDR2 is SVGIG in the germline V gene (reference sequence). The V end lost 7 bases, the J end lost 6 bases, and 18 bases lay between the germline ends.

The chain has TRBV5-6 and TRBJ1-2, with D unresolved. The V gene's germline CDR1 is SGHDT and CDR2 YYEEEE. The CDR3 length is 15 residues. The V gene lost 4 bases and the J gene lost 0 bases, with 13 bases spanning the gap. Here the CDR3 DNA reads TGTGCCAGCAGCCCAGACCGTAGCCCTAACTATGGCTACACCTTC. Protein product: CASSPDRSPNYGYTF.

V gene TRBV27 combines with J gene TRBJ2-5; 7 positions agree with TRBD2. The CDR3 extends over 14 amino acids. The V gene's germline CDR1 is MNHEY and CDR2 SMNVEV (reference sequence). V lost 3 bases, J lost 5 bases, and 6 bases stayed unmatched. The CDR3 protein is CASSFTWGGETQYF. The CDR3 DNA follows: TGTGCCAGCAGTTTCACCTGGGGAGGGGAGACCCAGTACTTC.